This T cell receptor beta chain was sequenced in a study of T cells after somatic rescue of genetic block. Trimming shortened V by 6 bases and J by 4 bases, and 4 bases separated the two germline ends. Germline V gives CDR1 MNHEY, CDR2 SVGAGI. The CDR3 runs to 11 residues. The protocol was immunoSEQ multiplex PCR, while the TCRdb copy is restricted to in-frame clones and leaves out a portion. Of 68,000 or so clones listed, 85% to 95% were seen once; the top ten hold roughly 2.8%. Notes on this clone: The identical CDR3 is also encoded by other nucleotide sequences in the sample.

The receptor was isolated from a man between 35 and 55 years old. Sequenced material: peripheral blood mononuclear cells (PBMCs). This chain joins TRBV6-5 and TRBJ2-1; D is unresolved. CDR3 residues: CASSRYNEQFF. The CDR3 DNA sequence: TGTGCCAGCAGCCGGTACAATGAGCAGTTCTTC.